A single sample is the source of the 14 T cell receptor beta chains below, sequenced in a study of regulatory T cells in long-lasting Graves disease (dated by TCRdb to about 2021). Library prep was done by multiplex PCR. The data were produced on an Illumina HiSeq 4000. CDR3 regions were amplified by Arm-PCR with iRepertoire HTBI primers to construct TCR beta libraries. TCRdb passed the public sequencing reads through fastp at Q25 and MiXCR, retaining productive beta sequences. Here each entry gathers all rows of one CDR3 protein and keeps the most common genes and DNA. This sample has about 200,000 distinct CDR3 sequences in its table, and approximately 20% of those were observed once. The ten most abundant clones make up less than 25% of the sample. The time point label, as the study defines it: newly diagnosed GD, antithyroid drugs for less than 3 months. For both TCR sequencing and RNA sequencing, RNA was extracted from PBMCs using TRIzol.

Here the sequenced sample was peripheral blood mononuclear cells (PBMCs), taken at new diagnosis, from a patient treated with antithyroid drugs. These receptors originate from a female donor with Graves disease.

The chain carries TRBV7-3 and TRBJ2-1; 9 bases are shared with TRBD2. CDR3 length equals 17 residues. Germline V gene lookup returns CDR1 SGHTA and CDR2 FQGTGA. V lost 5 bases to trimming and J lost 7 bases; unmatched junction nucleotides: 15. CDR3 protein: CASSRQPSGRFGNEQFF. DNA for the CDR3: TGTGCCAGCAGCCGACAGCCCAGCGGGAGGTTTGGGAATGAGCAGTTCTTC.

As to this clonotype: The likely explanation is a read error, given a far larger clone one base away. The chain employs TRBV7-2 and TRBJ2-7; no reliable D call. CDR1 and CDR2 (germline): SGHTA, FQGNSA. The CDR3 totals 14 residues. V was shortened by 2 bases and J by 7 bases, with 15 bases between the two germline ends. The CDR3 DNA is TGTGCCAGCAGCTTATTCCGGGCAGAGGATGAGCAGTACTTC. It specifies CASSLFRAEDEQYF.

This clonotype was observed a handful of times. The chain carries TRBV6-1 and TRBJ1-1, with 10 bases identical to TRBD1. The germline V gene encodes CDR1 MNHNS and CDR2 SASEGT. The CDR3 is 12 amino acids. V was pared by 10 bases and J by 5 bases, with 4 bases of the junction left unmatched. This CDR3 is CATGTGETEAFF. CDR3 bases: TGTGCCACCGGGACAGGGGAGACTGAAGCTTTCTTT.

The V gene is TRBV19, the J gene TRBJ2-5, with 7 bases that match TRBD1. CDR3 length equals 16 residues. Germline CDR1 and CDR2: LNHDA and SQIVND (reference sequence). With 5 bases clipped from V and 1 base from J, the junction kept 10 bases outside the gene matches. CDR3 protein: CASSFGTEGFQETQYF. The DNA of the CDR3 is TGTGCCAGTAGTTTCGGGACAGAAGGTTTCCAAGAGACCCAGTACTTC.

This clonotype has at least ten counts. V is TRBV20-1 and J is TRBJ1-4; no definite D call. The V end lost 3 bases, the J end lost 7 bases, and 12 bases lay between the germline ends. Per germline, CDR1 DFQATT and CDR2 SNEGSKA (reference sequence). The CDR3 length is 13 residues. This CDR3 is CSASWGSSEKLFF. CDR3 nucleotides: TGCAGTGCTAGCTGGGGATCAAGTGAAAAACTGTTTTTT.

In its sample, this clonotype was seen a few times. The rearrangement joins TRBV5-6 to TRBJ1-3, with D hard to call. Trimming removed 4 bases at V and 0 bases at J, with 14 bases between. This CDR3 has 16 amino acids. CDR1 is SGHDT, CDR2 YYEEEE, per germline. The CDR3 DNA is TGTGCCAGCAGCCGGGGAGGCGCGAGCTCTGGAAACACCATATATTTT. Translated: CASSRGGASSGNTIYF. Looking up the rest from reference TRBV5-6 and TRBJ1-3 gives the full variable domain: DAGVTQSPTHLIKTRGQQVTLRCSPKSGHDTVSWYQQALGQGPQFIFQYYEEEERQRGNFPDRFSGHQFPNYSSELNVNALLLGDSALYLCASSRGGASSGNTIYFGEGSWLTVV.

The gene calls are TRBV7-2 and TRBJ1-2; D not certain. From germline, CDR1 is SGHTA and CDR2 FQGNSA. The CDR3 contains 17 residues. With 2 bases removed from V and 4 bases from J, the gap between germline ends came to 20 bases. CDR3 nucleotide sequence: TGTGCCAGCAGCTTACCCCCGAAAGATGAAACGAGCTATGGCTACACCTTC. This codes for CASSLPPKDETSYGYTF.

The rearrangement links TRBV3-1 to TRBJ2-3; weak D call: TRBD2 (6 bases). The CDR3 runs 15 residues. V was pared by 4 bases and J by 4 bases, with 15 bases between. Germline CDR1 reads LGHDT; CDR2 reads YNNKEL (reference sequence). Written as DNA, the CDR3 is TGTGCCAGCAGCCCTATAGCGGCTTCTGCAGATACGCAGTATTTT. It yields the protein CASSPIAASADTQYF.

This clonotype has a count of ten or more. This sequence joins TRBV4-3 and TRBJ2-3; tentatively, D is TRBD2 (7 bases). V was shortened by 8 bases and J by 4 bases, with 19 bases between the two germline ends. The CDR3 spans 15 residues. The germline gives CDR1 LGHNA, CDR2 YSLEER. The CDR3 reads CASGPLGGRADTQYF. Here the CDR3 DNA reads TGCGCCAGCGGTCCCCTGGGGGGGCGGGCAGATACGCAGTATTTT.

As for this clonotype: A clone one base away is much larger, so this may be a read error. The chain has TRBV6-1 and TRBJ2-2; D perhaps matches TRBD2 (7 bases). This CDR3 region has 15 residues. Trimming left V 0 bases short and J 5 bases short, with 10 bases between. The germline CDR1 and CDR2 sequences are MNHNS and SASEGT. The CDR3 region has the DNA TGTGCCAGCAGTGAAGCGGGAGGGGGGACCGGGGAGCTGTTTTTT. Protein: CASSEAGGGTGELFF.

This clonotype was observed at least ten times. The chain is built from TRBV19 and TRBJ1-5; no firm D call. Between the trimmed V and J ends, which lost 3 bases and 7 bases, there was a span of 10 bases. Germline-derived CDR1 and CDR2 are LNHDA and SQIVND (reference sequence). The CDR3 contains 13 residues. Written as DNA, the CDR3 is TGTGCCAGTAGTATCTCGGTGCTACAGCCCCAGCATTTT. Protein: CASSISVLQPQHF.

As concerns this clonotype: Since a much larger clone is just one base distant, this may be a read error. This chain links TRBV11-2 with TRBJ1-4, with 9 nucleotides matching TRBD1. Trimming took 8 bases from V and 7 from J; bases not matched to a gene: 8. The germline V gene encodes CDR1 SGHAT and CDR2 FQNNGV. The CDR3 totals 14 residues. Written as DNA, the CDR3 is TGTGCCAGCGGCACCGGGACAGGGATTGAAAAACTGTTTTTT. Residues: CASGTGTGIEKLFF. The full variable domain, with the rest looked up from reference TRBV11-2 and TRBJ1-4, is EAGVAQSPRYKIIEKRQSVAFWCNPISGHATLYWYQQILGQGPKLLIQFQNNGVVDDSQLPKDRFSAERLKGVDSTLKIQPAKLEDSAVYLCASGTGTGIEKLFFGSGTQLSVL.

This clonotype was found many times. Here the CDR3 reads CASSGGLAGDQETQYF. CDR3 DNA sequence: TGTGCCAGCAGCGGAGGACTAGCGGGAGACCAAGAGACCCAGTACTTC. The chain carries TRBV5-4 and TRBJ2-5; 13 bases map to TRBD2. Looked up from germline, CDR1 is SGHNT and CDR2 is YYREEE (reference sequence). V shed 4 bases and J 0 bases; nucleotides not matched to a gene: 3. The CDR3 contains 16 residues. Complete variable domain (other parts from reference TRBV5-4 and TRBJ2-5): ETGVTQSPTHLIKTRGQQVTLRCSSQSGHNTVSWYQQALGQGPQFIFQYYREEENGRGNFPPRFSGLQFPNYSSELNVNALELDDSALYLCASSGGLAGDQETQYFGPGTRLLVL.

J is TRBJ2-3 and V is TRBV5-4; TRBD2 matches at 11 bases. The CDR3 spans 14 residues. Germline CDR1 SGHNT, CDR2 YYREEE (reference sequence). V trimming: 4 bases; J trimming: 5 bases; junction bases outside the gene matches: 3. The CDR3 nucleotides are TGTGCCAGCAGCGTAGCGGGAGGGATAGATACGCAGTATTTT. Encoded protein: CASSVAGGIDTQYF.